The source of this TCR beta chain is a study of T cells in localized non-small cell lung cancer. General observations from the study: When the top 100 tumor clones were examined, a median approximately 62 of them also appeared in the adjacent lung, which was paired and uninvolved. It was uninvolved adjacent lung that showed the highest T cell clonality, exceeding tumor. Heterogeneity within the tumor remains possible, as just one region underwent sequencing.

About this clone: Its antigen is as yet unknown.

J lost 8 bases, V lost 0 bases, and 7 bases had no gene match. Germline V CDR1 and CDR2: SGHAT, FQNNGV. The CDR3 is 16 amino acids. Some clones are missing from TCRdb's copy, which holds only in-frame ones; the method was immunoSEQ multiplex PCR. The sample includes 90,000 to 100,000 clones, about nine tenths seen only once; the top ten take about 4%. The TCR sequence derives from a woman aged 35 to 70 with stage II squamous cell lung carcinoma. The V and J genes are TRBV11-2 and TRBJ2-1; the match to TRBD2 covers 10 bases. The sequencing used PBMCs, collected before any cancer treatment. This chain's CDR3 is CASSLEGASGSYEQFF. For the CDR3, the DNA is TGTGCCAGCAGCTTAGAGGGTGCTAGCGGGAGCTATGAGCAGTTCTTC.